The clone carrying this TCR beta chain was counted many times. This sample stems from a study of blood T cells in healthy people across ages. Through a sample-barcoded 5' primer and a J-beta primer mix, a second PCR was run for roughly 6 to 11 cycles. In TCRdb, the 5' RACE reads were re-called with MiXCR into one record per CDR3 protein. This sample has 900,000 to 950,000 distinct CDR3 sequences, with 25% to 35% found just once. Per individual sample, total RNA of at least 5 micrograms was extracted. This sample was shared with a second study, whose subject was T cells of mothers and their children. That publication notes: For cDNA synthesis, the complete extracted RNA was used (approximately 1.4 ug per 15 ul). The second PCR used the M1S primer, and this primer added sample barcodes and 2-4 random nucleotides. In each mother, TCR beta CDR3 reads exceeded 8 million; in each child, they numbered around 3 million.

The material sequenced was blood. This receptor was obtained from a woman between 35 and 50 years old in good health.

As DNA, the CDR3 is TGTGCCAGCAGCCTTGGACAGGGGATTTTCACAGATACGCAGTATTTT. This codes for CASSLGQGIFTDTQYF. The chain links TRBV6-5 to TRBJ2-3; TRBD1 aligns across 9 bases. There are 16 residues in the CDR3. Trimming cost V 6 bases and J 2 bases; bases outside gene matches: 9. CDR1 is MNHEY, CDR2 SVGAGI, per germline.